This TCR beta chain was sequenced during a study of cytomegalovirus exposure and HLA in healthy donors. Study-level background: Unique TCR beta sequences numbering approximately 100 million came from some 200 million T cells in an earlier analysis. Among around 400 genotyped donors, 65% to 90% fell in the Caucasian-associated ancestry cluster.

The germline V gene encodes CDR1 MGHRA and CDR2 YSYEKL. The CDR3 is 15 residues long. With 1 base removed from V and 3 bases from J, the gap between germline ends came to 13 bases. Study outcomes and limitations: As immune exposure information, only CMV serostatus was available. Analysis performed later showed TCR beta chains linked to HLA being more clonally expanded than equally common others.

The table lists this clone with a count of one. Its antigen is not identified. Primers included in the PCR were 60 Vbeta and 13 Jbeta primers. Profiled with immunoSEQ multiplex PCR; TCRdb holds only in-frame clones, not every one. The table includes about 250,000 clones, approximately 91% detected once. Sequencing was carried out using PBMCs. The TCR sequence derives from a girl aged 2-10 years in good health and CMV-seronegative. The chain joins TRBV4-1 to TRBJ2-7; D is possibly TRBD2 (6 bases). CDR3 protein: CASSQGEEGYYEQYF. The CDR3 DNA sequence: TGCGCCAGCAGCCAAGGCGAGGAGGGGTACTACGAGCAGTACTTC.